One sample yielded the 25 T cell receptor beta chains listed below, sequenced in a study of shared T cell receptors in the human thymus (dated by TCRdb to the early 2020s). The receptor library was made with the immunoSEQ multiplex PCR assay. Sourced from immuneACCESS, this table was stored by TCRdb with only in-frame sequences that have V and J called. A share of the clones is absent; for the studies checked, an unresolved V gene accounts for under half, and the remainder has no known explanation. The sample table contains 630,000 or so clones; only one count was recorded for about 90% of them. The ten largest clones take up under 0.01% of the sample. The same sample was also studied in work on human thymus T cells.

Material: thymocytes. These receptors all come from a boy under two years old with a congenital heart defect. Donor details come from another sample of the same person, matched by shared clones.

The CDR3 DNA follows: TGTGCCAGCAGCCGCGGCCCCTACCGGGACAGGGGATACGAGCAGTACTTC. It is translated as CASSRGPYRDRGYEQYF. This chain links TRBV5-4 with TRBJ2-7; 10 bases match TRBD1. This CDR3 is 17 amino acids long. Germline V CDR1 and CDR2: SGHNT, YYREEE (reference sequence). V lost 4 bases and J lost 4; bases outside the gene matches: 14.

The CDR3 DNA is TGTGCCAGCAGTTACTCTCCCGGACAGAACACTGAAGCTTTCTTT. Translation gives CASSYSPGQNTEAFF. This chain links TRBV6-5 with TRBJ1-1; D perhaps matches TRBD1 (5 bases). The germline gives CDR1 MNHEY, CDR2 SVGAGI. V was trimmed by 0 bases and J by 1 base, leaving 9 bases between them. This CDR3 contains 15 residues.

This clone was seen more than once but under ten times. This chain joins TRBV19 and TRBJ1-1, with D possibly matching TRBD1 (6 bases). CDR1 and CDR2 (germline): LNHDA, SQIVND (reference sequence). This CDR3 region has 15 residues. V lost 4 bases to trimming and J lost 1 base, with 13 bases between them. The CDR3 DNA is TGTGCCAGTAGTACCGACATGGGGGCGAACACTGAAGCTTTCTTT. Protein sequence: CASSTDMGANTEAFF.

This clone was picked up a small number of times. V gene TRBV29-1 combines with J gene TRBJ2-3; no reliable D call. Germline values: CDR1 SQVTM, CDR2 ANQGSEA. The CDR3 covers 13 residues. V was pared by 5 bases and J by 2 bases, with 11 bases between. CDR3 residues: CSVKELNTDTQYF. The CDR3 DNA reads as TGCAGCGTTAAGGAGTTGAACACAGATACGCAGTATTTT.

This chain uses TRBV27 with TRBJ2-7; 9 bases are shared with TRBD2. The CDR3 is 14 residues long. The trim removed 6 bases at V and 5 bases at J, leaving 8 bases unmatched. CDR1 is MNHEY, CDR2 SMNVEV, per germline (reference sequence). The CDR3 bases are TGTGCCAGCAGACATAGCGGGGGATCCCACGAGCAGTACTTC. This gives the protein CASRHSGGSHEQYF.

The chain uses TRBV25-1 and TRBJ2-7; TRBD1 is a possible D gene (6 bases). This CDR3 region has 13 residues. V lost 8 bases, J lost 0 bases, and 11 bases lay in between. The germline gives CDR1 MGHDK, CDR2 SYGVNS. CDR3 in amino acids: CASCPRGSYEQYF. As DNA, the CDR3 is TGTGCCAGCTGCCCCAGGGGCTCCTACGAGCAGTACTTC.

V usage is TRBV4-1 and J usage is TRBJ1-1, with TRBD1 matching 7 bases. The V and J ends lost 4 bases and 0 bases, in that order; junction bases with no gene match: 5. The CDR3 runs to 15 residues. The germline gives CDR1 MGHRA, CDR2 YSYEKL. This CDR3 is CASSPTGTVNTEAFF. DNA for the CDR3: TGCGCCAGCAGCCCTACCGGGACAGTGAACACTGAAGCTTTCTTT.

V usage is TRBV5-6 and J usage is TRBJ2-5; TRBD2 matches 9 bases. The CDR3 is 16 amino acids. Trimming cost V 4 bases and J 4 bases; bases outside gene matches: 11. The germline gives CDR1 SGHDT, CDR2 YYEEEE. CDR3 bases: TGTGCCAGCAGCATAAAGTGGGGCGGGGGGGCAGAGACCCAGTACTTC. Translation gives CASSIKWGGGAETQYF.

The rearrangement uses TRBV4-1 and TRBJ2-7; 8 bases fit TRBD1. Germline CDR1 and CDR2: MGHRA and YSYEKL. The CDR3 runs to 16 residues. The junction had 6 bases not matched to a gene; V was cut back by 0 bases and J by 2 bases. CDR3 protein: CASSQEVGQVTYEQYF. The CDR3 DNA reads TGCGCCAGCAGCCAAGAGGTGGGACAGGTAACCTACGAGCAGTACTTC.

The chain recombines TRBV28 with TRBJ1-3, with D hard to call. CDR1 is MDHEN and CDR2 is SYDVKM in the germline V gene. The V and J ends lost 4 bases and 0 bases respectively, with 7 bases between them. The CDR3 is 14 residues long. In DNA, the CDR3 is TGTGCCAGCAGTTATCGCAGCTCTGGAAACACCATATATTTT. Its protein product is CASSYRSSGNTIYF.

V and J are TRBV18 and TRBJ2-7; 9 nucleotides line up with TRBD1. This CDR3 contains 21 residues. Germline values: CDR1 KGHSH, CDR2 LQKENI. Trimming at V came to 4 bases and at J to 7 bases, leaving 29 bases not matched to a gene. CDR3 protein: CASSRLTPGQGNLLRGGEQYF. CDR3 in DNA: TGTGCCAGCTCACGGTTAACCCCGGGACAGGGTAACCTGCTACGAGGGGGTGAGCAGTACTTC.

The gene calls are TRBV21-1 and TRBJ1-2; TRBD1 is taken as the D call from the table, unchecked against the DNA. TRBV21-1 is a pseudogene locus. The CDR3 covers 16 residues. The chain's CDR3 is CASSKTNGTANYGYTF. The CDR3 DNA is TGTGCCAGCAGCAAAACTAACGGGACAGCTAACTATGGCTACACCTTC.

The chain employs TRBV5-1 and TRBJ2-7, with 8 bases matching TRBD2. Looked up from germline, CDR1 is SGHRS and CDR2 is YFSETQ. The V segment lost 4 bases and the J segment 3 bases; nucleotides outside the gene matches: 24. This CDR3 has 20 amino acids. The CDR3 DNA reads TGCGCCAGCAGCCCGCACGGGGGAGGGCTAGCGGGTGTCCCCTTCTACGAGCAGTACTTC. Translated: CASSPHGGGLAGVPFYEQYF.

V usage is TRBV6-5 and J usage is TRBJ2-3; 7 nucleotides match TRBD2. This CDR3 is built from 14 residues. With V trimmed by 6 bases and J by 1 base, 4 bases remained unmatched. Germline values: CDR1 MNHEY, CDR2 SVGAGI. The CDR3 is CASRGRGGTDTQYF. The CDR3 DNA sequence: TGTGCCAGCAGGGGCCGGGGGGGCACAGATACGCAGTATTTT.

The rearrangement links TRBV19 to TRBJ1-1, with D possibly being TRBD1 (6 bases). Germline V gene sequence: CDR1 LNHDA, CDR2 SQIVND (reference sequence). This CDR3 region has 13 residues. Trimming cost V 9 bases and J 3 bases, with 14 bases left between them. The CDR3 spells CASSRGPDTEAFF. The CDR3, as DNA: TGTGCCAGCAGCAGGGGCCCGGACACTGAAGCTTTCTTT.

This chain connects TRBV13 to TRBJ2-2; TRBD1 might be the D (6 bases). In germline, CDR1 is PRHDT, CDR2 FYEKMQ (reference sequence). This CDR3 contains 16 residues. The V end lost 0 bases, the J end lost 3 bases, and 11 bases lay between the germline ends. In DNA, the CDR3 is TGTGCCAGCAGCTTAGGCCTTGGGGGCCACACCGGGGAGCTGTTTTTT. Translating gives CASSLGLGGHTGELFF.

The rearrangement joins TRBV7-9 to TRBJ2-5; D is undetermined. V shed 10 bases and J shed 2 bases, with 11 bases lying between them. Germline V gene lookup returns CDR1 SEHNR and CDR2 FQNEAQ (reference sequence). The CDR3 sequence is 12 residues long. DNA of the CDR3: TGTGCCATCGGTGGGCTTCAAGAGACCCAGTACTTC. It yields the protein CAIGGLQETQYF.

The rearrangement links TRBV4-1 to TRBJ2-3, with 12 positions matching TRBD2. The V segment lost 3 bases and the J segment 6 bases; nucleotides outside the gene matches: 10. The germline V gene has CDR1 MGHRA and CDR2 YSYEKL. The CDR3 loop spans 17 amino acids. The CDR3 loop reads CASSQRPSGGARDTQYF. In nucleotides, the CDR3 is TGCGCCAGCAGCCAGCGGCCTAGCGGGGGGGCTCGGGATACGCAGTATTTT.

The CDR3 spells CASSPPDSSNYGYTF. The CDR3 DNA sequence: TGTGCCAGCAGTCCCCCGGACAGTTCTAACTATGGCTACACCTTC. The J gene is TRBJ1-2, the V gene TRBV28; D possibly corresponds to TRBD1 (6 bases). The ends were cut back, 5 bases at V and 0 bases at J, with 13 bases in the middle. Germline values: CDR1 MDHEN, CDR2 SYDVKM. The CDR3 is 15 amino acids.

J is TRBJ2-7 and V is TRBV5-1; D perhaps matches TRBD1 (6 bases). CDR1 is SGHRS and CDR2 is YFSETQ in the germline V gene. The CDR3 is 15 amino acids. The V end lost 1 base, the J end lost 0 bases, and 11 bases lay between the germline ends. The CDR3 protein is CASSLLGAISYEQYF. The CDR3 coding sequence is TGCGCCAGCAGCTTGTTGGGGGCAATCTCCTACGAGCAGTACTTC.

The CDR3 reads CASSAGDRGRGEQFF. For the CDR3, the DNA is TGTGCCAGCAGTGCCGGGGACAGGGGACGTGGTGAGCAGTTCTTC. This chain links TRBV6-5 with TRBJ2-1; 10 bases align to TRBD1. Germline V gives CDR1 MNHEY, CDR2 SVGAGI. Trimming took 5 bases from V and 9 from J; bases not matched to a gene: 10. The CDR3 is 15 residues long.

The chain uses TRBV13 and TRBJ1-6; D call uncertain. The germline V gene encodes CDR1 PRHDT and CDR2 FYEKMQ (reference sequence). This CDR3 comprises 14 residues. V was trimmed by 3 bases and J by 6 bases, leaving 9 bases between them. CDR3 amino acids: CASSLRGSNSPLHF. The CDR3 nucleotides are TGTGCCAGCAGCTTGCGGGGAAGTAATTCACCCCTCCACTTT.

The chain couples TRBV7-6 to TRBJ2-2, with a weak D call TRBD1 (6 bases). V was cut by 1 base and J by 3 bases, with 15 bases left in between. CDR1 is SGHVS and CDR2 is FNYEAQ in the germline V gene. The CDR3 has 17 residues. The CDR3 DNA sequence: TGTGCCAGCAGCTTAGTCCCCTATAACAGGGACACCGGGGAGCTGTTTTTT. The encoded protein is CASSLVPYNRDTGELFF.

This clone occurred once. The chain recombines TRBV6-5 with TRBJ1-1, with D possibly TRBD1 on 5 matching bases. V lost 6 bases and J lost 0, with 8 bases in between. The germline CDR1 and CDR2 sequences are MNHEY and SVGAGI. This CDR3 has 13 residues. CDR3: CASRQALNTEAFF. The CDR3 DNA sequence: TGTGCCAGCAGACAGGCCCTGAACACTGAAGCTTTCTTT.

The rearrangement joins TRBV5-1 to TRBJ1-6, with TRBD1 matching over 7 bases. The germline V gene encodes CDR1 SGHRS and CDR2 YFSETQ. CDR3 length: 16 residues. V shed 0 bases and J 7 bases; nucleotides not matched to a gene: 7. The DNA of the CDR3 is TGCGCCAGCAGCTTGGGGCAGGGGGACGAAAATTCACCCCTCCACTTT. Its translation is CASSLGQGDENSPLHF.